This T cell receptor (beta chain) was obtained from a study of Tregs in tolerant kidney transplant recipients. Study-wide results and caveats: Antigen-driven expansion was suggested because donor-specific Tregs expanded more than all Tregs in tolerant patients. Validation in larger populations is needed because few patients were studied.

This clone has a single count. Its matching antigen is unknown. The data were produced by immunoSEQ multiplex PCR, yet TCRdb's version contains in-frame clones alone and is incomplete. The sample records around 75,000 clones, roughly nine tenths being singletons. The sequenced sample was CD4+ T cells from blood, obtained before the transplant. This receptor was taken from a human donor who received a combined kidney and bone marrow transplant.

CDR3 region: CSVEPQQETQYF. The CDR3, as DNA: TGCAGCGTTGAACCTCAGCAAGAGACCCAGTACTTC. This chain links TRBV29-1 with TRBJ2-5; D is undetermined. This CDR3 has 12 residues. V was clipped by 2 bases and J by 2 bases, with 6 bases between them. Germline CDR1 reads SQVTM; CDR2 reads ANQGSEA. Full variable domain (rest looked up from reference TRBV29-1 and TRBJ2-5): SAVISQKPSRDICQRGTSLTIQCQVDSQVTMMFWYRQQPGQSLTLIATANQGSEATYESGFVIDKFPISRPNLTFSTLTVSNMSPEDSSIYLCSVEPQQETQYFGPGTRLLVL.